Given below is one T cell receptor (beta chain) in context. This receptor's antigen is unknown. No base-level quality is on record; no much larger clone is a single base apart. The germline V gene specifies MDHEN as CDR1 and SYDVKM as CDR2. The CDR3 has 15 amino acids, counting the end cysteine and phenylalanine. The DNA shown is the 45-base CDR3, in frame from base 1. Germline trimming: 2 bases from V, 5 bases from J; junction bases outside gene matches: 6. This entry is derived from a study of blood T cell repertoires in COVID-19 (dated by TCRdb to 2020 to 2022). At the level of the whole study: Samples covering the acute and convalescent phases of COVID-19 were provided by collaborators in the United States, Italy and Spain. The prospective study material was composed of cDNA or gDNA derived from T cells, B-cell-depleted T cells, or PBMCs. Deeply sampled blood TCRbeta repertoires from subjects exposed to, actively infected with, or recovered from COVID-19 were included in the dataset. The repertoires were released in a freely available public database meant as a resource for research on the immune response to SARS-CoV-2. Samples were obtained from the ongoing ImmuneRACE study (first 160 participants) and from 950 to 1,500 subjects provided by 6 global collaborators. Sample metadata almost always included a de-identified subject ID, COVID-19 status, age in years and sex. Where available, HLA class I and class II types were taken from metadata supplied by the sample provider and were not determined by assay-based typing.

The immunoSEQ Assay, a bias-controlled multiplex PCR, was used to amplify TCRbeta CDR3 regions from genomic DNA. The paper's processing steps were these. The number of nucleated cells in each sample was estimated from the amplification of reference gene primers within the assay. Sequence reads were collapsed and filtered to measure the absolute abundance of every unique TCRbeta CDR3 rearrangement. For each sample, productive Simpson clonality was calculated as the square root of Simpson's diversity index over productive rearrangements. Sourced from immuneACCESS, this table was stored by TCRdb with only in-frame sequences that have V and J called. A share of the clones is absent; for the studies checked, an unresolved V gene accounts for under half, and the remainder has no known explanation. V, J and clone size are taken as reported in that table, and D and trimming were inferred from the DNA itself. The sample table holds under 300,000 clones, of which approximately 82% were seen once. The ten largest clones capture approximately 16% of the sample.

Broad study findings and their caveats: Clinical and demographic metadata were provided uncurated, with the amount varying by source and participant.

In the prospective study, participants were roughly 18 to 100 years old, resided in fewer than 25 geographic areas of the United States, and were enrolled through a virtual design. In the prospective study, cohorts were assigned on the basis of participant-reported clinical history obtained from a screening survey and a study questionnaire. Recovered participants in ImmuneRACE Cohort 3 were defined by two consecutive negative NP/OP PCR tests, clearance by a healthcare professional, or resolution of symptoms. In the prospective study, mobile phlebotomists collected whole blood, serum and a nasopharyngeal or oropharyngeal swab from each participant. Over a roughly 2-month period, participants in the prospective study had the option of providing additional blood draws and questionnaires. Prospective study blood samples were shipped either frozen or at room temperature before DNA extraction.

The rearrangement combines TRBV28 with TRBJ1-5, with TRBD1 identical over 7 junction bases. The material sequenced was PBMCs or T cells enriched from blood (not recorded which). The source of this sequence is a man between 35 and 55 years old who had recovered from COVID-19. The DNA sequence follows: TGTGCCAGCAGTTTAGGGACAGCCCGGGATCAGCCCCAGCATTTT. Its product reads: CASSLGTARDQPQHF.